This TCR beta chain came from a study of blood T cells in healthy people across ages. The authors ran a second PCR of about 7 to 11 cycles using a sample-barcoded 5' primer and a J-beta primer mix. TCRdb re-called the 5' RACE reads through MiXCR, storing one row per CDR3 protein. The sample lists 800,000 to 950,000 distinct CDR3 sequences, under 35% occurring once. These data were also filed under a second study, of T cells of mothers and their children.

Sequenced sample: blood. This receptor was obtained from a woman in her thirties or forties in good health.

This CDR3 is CASKVTQGNTEAFF. Here the CDR3 DNA reads TGTGCCAGCAAAGTGACACAGGGGAACACTGAAGCTTTCTTT. V usage is TRBV6-4 and J usage is TRBJ1-1, with D maybe TRBD1 (6 bases). Germline-derived CDR1 and CDR2 are MRHNA and SNTAGT. The CDR3 is 14 residues long. V lost 7 bases and J 1 base, leaving 13 bases between the germline ends.